The 2 T cell receptor beta chains below come from one sample, sequenced in a study of cytomegalovirus exposure and HLA in healthy donors. In the PCR, 60 Vbeta and 13 Jbeta primers were used. TCRdb's copy holds only in-frame clones and misses some; the assay was immunoSEQ multiplex PCR. The sample has about 170,000 clones; roughly 60% are singletons. Sequencing was done on a sample of PBMCs. The receptor source for this set is a man in his forties in good health and CMV-seronegative.

This sequence joins TRBV5-4 and TRBJ2-2; 7 bases map to TRBD2. With V trimmed by 1 base and J by 0 bases, 3 bases remained unmatched. The CDR3 runs 16 residues. CDR1 and CDR2 (germline): SGHNT, YYREEE (reference sequence). The DNA of the CDR3 is TGTGCCAGCAGCTTGCAGGCGGGGGCGAACACCGGGGAGCTGTTTTTT. This translates into CASSLQAGANTGELFF. The whole variable domain, filled in from reference TRBV5-4 and TRBJ2-2, reads ETGVTQSPTHLIKTRGQQVTLRCSSQSGHNTVSWYQQALGQGPQFIFQYYREEENGRGNFPPRFSGLQFPNYSSELNVNALELDDSALYLCASSLQAGANTGELFFGEGSRLTVL.

This sequence joins TRBV5-1 and TRBJ2-2; D ambiguous. Germline V gives CDR1 SGHRS, CDR2 YFSETQ. The CDR3 is 13 amino acids. Trimming stripped 0 bases from V and 11 bases from J, with 11 bases between. The CDR3 protein is CASSLERSFELFF. CDR3 bases: TGCGCCAGCAGCTTGGAAAGGAGCTTCGAGCTGTTTTTT.